This T cell receptor beta chain was retrieved from a study of spatial heterogeneity in lung cancer. The CDR3 consists of 13 residues. Trimming removed 8 bases at V and 5 bases at J, with 10 bases between. The germline CDR1 and CDR2 sequences are SNHLY and FYNNEI. This sample's time point: blood at routine non-recurrence follow-up after resection. Whole RNA was taken from tumor, nontumor lung or frozen PBMC; it was then sequenced unsorted. Using its own MiXCR run on the 5' RACE reads, TCRdb lists one record per CDR3 protein. This table has around 120,000 distinct CDR3 sequences, 12% appearing once. This TCR derives from a male donor with early-stage non-small cell lung cancer. Sequencing was performed on PBMCs, taken at follow-up. The V gene is TRBV2, the J gene TRBJ1-6, with D possibly being TRBD1 (6 bases). The CDR3 reads CASHRVDNSPLHF. In nucleotides, the CDR3 is TGTGCCAGCCACAGGGTGGATAATTCACCCCTCCACTTT.